This TCR beta chain emerged from a study of Siglec-9 on CD8 T cells in melanoma (dated by TCRdb to about 2019). For the wider study: The study investigated Siglec-9 expression on CD8+ T cells and the role of Siglec-9 in regulating T cells in the melanoma tumor microenvironment. Here is what the overall study found, with its caveats: According to the report, an effector memory CD8+ T-cell subset that seemed to build up inside melanoma tumors was both marked and regulated by Siglec-9.

V is shortened by 0 bases, J by 6 bases, and the region joining them spans 9 bases. For CDR1 and CDR2, the germline V gene lists WSHSY and SAAADI. Taken from cysteine to phenylalanine, the CDR3 has 14 residues. Just CDR3 DNA is preserved here, 42 bases in frame from base 1. Library method: the immunoSEQ multiplex PCR assay. The source is immuneACCESS, and TCRdb retained only in-frame sequences with V and J called. Part of the clones is not carried over; for the studies checked, unresolved V genes explain less than half of this, and the remainder is unexplained. The sample table records roughly 1,400 clones; 55% to 70% of these occur just once. In total, the top ten clones hold roughly a sixth of the sample. Note on this clone: The antigen it recognizes is unknown. No clone much larger than this one lies a single base away; base qualities are absent.

Sequencing was carried out using Siglec-9+ CD8+ T cells sorted from blood. The cell subset or site label for this specimen denotes: CD8 T cells expressing Siglec-9. The TCR was taken from a human donor in good health. This sequence uses TRBV10-2 and TRBJ2-1; a tentative D match to TRBD2 spans 6 bases. The CDR3 here reads CASSESTEGNEQFF. The nucleotide sequence is given as TGCGCCAGCAGTGAGTCGACGGAGGGCAATGAGCAGTTCTTC.